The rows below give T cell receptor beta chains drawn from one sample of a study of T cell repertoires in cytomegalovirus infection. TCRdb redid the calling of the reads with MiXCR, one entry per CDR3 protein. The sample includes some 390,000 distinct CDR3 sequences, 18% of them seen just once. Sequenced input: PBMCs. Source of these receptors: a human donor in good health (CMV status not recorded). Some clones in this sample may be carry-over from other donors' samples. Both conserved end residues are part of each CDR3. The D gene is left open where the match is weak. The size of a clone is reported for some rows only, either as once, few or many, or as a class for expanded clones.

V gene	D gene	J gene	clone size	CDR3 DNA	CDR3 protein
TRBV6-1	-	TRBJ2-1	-	TGTGCCAGCAGCCAGGAGCGCCAGCAGTTCTTC	CASSQERQQFF
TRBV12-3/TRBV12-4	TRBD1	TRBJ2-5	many	TGTGCCAGCAGACCAGGGGGCTTGGAGACCCAGTACTTC	CASRPGGLETQYF
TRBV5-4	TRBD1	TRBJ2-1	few	TGTGCCAGCAGCTGGACAGGGGGCAACAATGAGCAGTTCTTC	CASSWTGGNNEQFF
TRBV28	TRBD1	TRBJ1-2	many	TGTGCCAGCAGTAACGGACAGGGGTCTTCTGGCTACACCTTC	CASSNGQGSSGYTF
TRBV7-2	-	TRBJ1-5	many	TGTGCCAGCAGCTTACTCTCGGGGCTTCGGAGCAATCAGCCCCAGCATTTT	CASSLLSGLRSNQPQHF
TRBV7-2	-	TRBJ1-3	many	TGTGCCAGCAGCTTTGGGCGGGGAAACACCATATATTTT	CASSFGRGNTIYF
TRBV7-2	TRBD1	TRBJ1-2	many	TGTGCCAGCAGCCGGTACGCCGGGACAGCTAACTATGGCTACACCTTC	CASSRYAGTANYGYTF
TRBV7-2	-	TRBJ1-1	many	TGTGCCAGCAGCTTAGGGCCCACGCTCACTGAAGCTTTCTTT	CASSLGPTLTEAFF
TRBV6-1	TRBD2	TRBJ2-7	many	TGTGCCAGCAACCGTCCGGGGGGTAATTACGAGCAGTACTTC	CASNRPGGNYEQYF
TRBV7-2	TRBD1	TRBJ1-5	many	TGTGCCAGCAGCGACAGGGGCAATCAGCCCCAGCATTTT	CASSDRGNQPQHF
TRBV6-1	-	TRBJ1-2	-	TGTGCCACCATATTTGGCCCTCATGGCTACACCTTC	CATIFGPHGYTF
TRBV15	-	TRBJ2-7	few	TGTGCCACCAGCAGAGATGGTACGGGGTTGGACGAGCAGTACTTC	CATSRDGTGLDEQYF
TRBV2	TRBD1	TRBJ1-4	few	TGTGCCAGCAGTGTTAGACAGGGTGGCCGCAATGAAAAACTGTTTTTT	CASSVRQGGRNEKLFF
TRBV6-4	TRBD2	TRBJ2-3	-	TGTGCCAGCAGTCCACTGGCGGGAGGGCCCGACGGGTATTATACGCAGTATTTT	CASSPLAGGPDGYYTQYF
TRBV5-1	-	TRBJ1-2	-	TGCGCCAGCAGCCCGCAGGACAGCTTCAACTATGGCTACACCTTC	CASSPQDSFNYGYTF
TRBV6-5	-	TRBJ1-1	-	TGTGCCAGCACCCCGACGGTGAACACTGAAGCTTTCTTT	CASTPTVNTEAFF
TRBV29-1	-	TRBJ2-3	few	TGCAGCGTTTTGGAGTTTGGCACAGATACGCAGTATTTT	CSVLEFGTDTQYF
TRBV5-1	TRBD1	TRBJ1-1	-	TGCGCCAGCAGCCCCTACAGGGGATTGACTGAAGCTTTCTTT	CASSPYRGLTEAFF
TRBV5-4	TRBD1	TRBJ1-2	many	TGTGCCAGCAGCTTGGATAGTGCGACAGGGATATATGGCTACACCTTC	CASSLDSATGIYGYTF
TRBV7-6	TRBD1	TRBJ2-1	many	TGTGCCAGCAGCCCTCACCCTAACAGGGGATCCTACAATGAGCAGTTCTTC	CASSPHPNRGSYNEQFF
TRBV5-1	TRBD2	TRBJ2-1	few	TGCGCCAGCAGCTCCCCGCGGGGGACTAGCGGGATCCTGAATGAGCAGTTCTTC	CASSSPRGTSGILNEQFF
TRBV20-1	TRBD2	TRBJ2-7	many	TGCAGTGCTAGAGGCAACGCTAGCGGGAGGGCCTGGGGGAACGAGCAGTACTTC	CSARGNASGRAWGNEQYF
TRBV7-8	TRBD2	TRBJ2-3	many	TGTGCCAGCAGCGGGACTAGCGGGACAGATACGCAGTATTTT	CASSGTSGTDTQYF
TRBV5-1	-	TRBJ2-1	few	TGCGCCAGCAGCTTGGAGGCGGTAGCGGCCTACAATGAGCAGTTCTTC	CASSLEAVAAYNEQFF
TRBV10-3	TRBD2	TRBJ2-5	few	TGTGCCATCAGTGACCCCCTAGCGGGCCAAGAGACCCAGTACTTC	CAISDPLAGQETQYF
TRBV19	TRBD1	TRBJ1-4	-	TGTGCCAGTAGTCCTCAACAGGGGATTAATGAAAAACTGTTTTTT	CASSPQQGINEKLFF
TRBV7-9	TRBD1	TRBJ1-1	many	TGTGCCAGCAGCCAAGGGACAGTGAACACTGAAGCTTTCTTT	CASSQGTVNTEAFF
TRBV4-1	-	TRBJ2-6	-	TGCGCCAGCAGCCAAGTTGTGTTTCTATCTGGGGCCAACGTCCTGACTTTC	CASSQVVFLSGANVLTF
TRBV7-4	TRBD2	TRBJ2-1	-	TGTGCCAGCAGCCCAAGGGTAGCGGGGGACAATGAGCAGTTCTTC	CASSPRVAGDNEQFF
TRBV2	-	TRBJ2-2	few	TGTGCCAGCAGTGTTCCCTTGACAGGCCTCGCGGACACCGGGGAGCTGTTTTTT	CASSVPLTGLADTGELFF
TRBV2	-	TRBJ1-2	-	TGTGCCAGCAGACTCGACAGGCACTATGGCTACACCTTC	CASRLDRHYGYTF
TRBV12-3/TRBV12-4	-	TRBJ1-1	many	TGTGCCAGCACCCTTGGAGGGTTGGGCACTGAAGCTTTCTTT	CASTLGGLGTEAFF
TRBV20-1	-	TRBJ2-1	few	TGCAGTGCTAGAGGGGGGGCGGTTTACAATGAGCAGTTCTTC	CSARGGAVYNEQFF
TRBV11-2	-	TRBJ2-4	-	TGTGCCAGCAGCCCCCCCCCCGACAGGGGACTAAGAAAAAACATTCAGTACTTC	CASSPPPDRGLRKNIQYF
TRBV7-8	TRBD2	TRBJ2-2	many	TGTGCCAGCAGCTTAGCACGTCTAGCGGGGGGGGCGAACACCGGGGAGCTGTTTTTT	CASSLARLAGGANTGELFF
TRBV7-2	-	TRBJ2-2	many	TGTGCCAGCAGCTTAACCCTTGGCGACACCGGGGAGCTGTTTTTT	CASSLTLGDTGELFF
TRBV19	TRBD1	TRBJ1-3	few	TGTGCCAGTACCGCCGGGACAGGCGACTACCTTATCTCTGGAAACACCATATATTTT	CASTAGTGDYLISGNTIYF
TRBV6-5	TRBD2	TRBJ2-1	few	TGTGCCATCGGGACTAGCGGGGGCTTTGAGCAGTTCTTC	CAIGTSGGFEQFF
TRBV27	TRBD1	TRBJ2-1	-	TGTGCCAGCAGTGCTTGGACCGCAGGGGGTCGGTCCAATGAGCAGTTCTTC	CASSAWTAGGRSNEQFF
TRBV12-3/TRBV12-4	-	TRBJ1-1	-	TGTGCCAGCAGTTTCCGGACAAGGGGCGCTGAAGCTTTCTTT	CASSFRTRGAEAFF
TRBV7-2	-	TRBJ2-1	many	TGTGCCAGCAGCTTAGGGGGGGCGCGTGAGCAGTTCTTC	CASSLGGAREQFF
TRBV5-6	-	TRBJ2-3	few	TGTGCCAGCAGCTTGGCCGCCAGTAGTACGCAGTATTTT	CASSLAASSTQYF
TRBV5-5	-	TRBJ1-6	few	TGTGCCAGCAGCCCTGGTTCGGGGAGCTCCTATAATTCACCCCTCCACTTT	CASSPGSGSSYNSPLHF
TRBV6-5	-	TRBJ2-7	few	TGTGCCAGCAGTTACTCGGCCAGTTCACCATGGGAGCAGTACTTC	CASSYSASSPWEQYF
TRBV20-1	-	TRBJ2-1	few	TGCAGTGCTAGTAACCCCGGGACCTCCAATGAGCAGTTCTTC	CSASNPGTSNEQFF